These T cell receptor beta chains were read from a single sample in a study of lymphopenia after photon versus proton radiotherapy. The method was immunoSEQ multiplex PCR; TCRdb's version includes in-frame clones alone and lacks a portion of them. This table holds 55,000 to 70,000 clones, around 87% found once. The sample was peripheral blood, taken from a patient treated with proton-based radiotherapy. The receptors were gathered from an older man with esophageal cancer. CDR3s include the opening cysteine and the closing phenylalanine or tryptophan. The order of the fields is V gene, D gene, clone size, J gene, CDR3 protein, CDR3 DNA. D genes are given only for firm matches. Clone size is shown for a subset of rows, as once, few, many or a class of expanded clone.

v_call: TRBV18
d_call: NA
clone_size: NA
j_call: TRBJ2-7
cdr3_aa: CASSPQSPTYEQYF
cdr3_nt: TGTGCCAGCTCACCACAGAGTCCAACCTACGAGCAGTACTTC

v_call: TRBV6-1
d_call: NA
clone_size: NA
j_call: TRBJ2-1
cdr3_aa: CASQRTAYNEQFF
cdr3_nt: TGTGCCAGCCAACGGACAGCTTACAATGAGCAGTTCTTC

v_call: TRBV4-3
d_call: NA
clone_size: NA
j_call: TRBJ2-1
cdr3_aa: CASSQPGGYNEQFF
cdr3_nt: TGCGCCAGCAGCCAACCCGGGGGCTACAATGAGCAGTTCTTC

v_call: TRBV30
d_call: NA
clone_size: NA
j_call: TRBJ2-5
cdr3_aa: CAWSVTRGWETQYF
cdr3_nt: TGTGCCTGGAGTGTAACCAGGGGCTGGGAGACCCAGTACTTC

v_call: TRBV20-1
d_call: NA
clone_size: NA
j_call: TRBJ2-7
cdr3_aa: CSARQGREQYF
cdr3_nt: TGCAGTGCTAGACAGGGACGCGAGCAGTACTTC

v_call: TRBV9
d_call: TRBD1
clone_size: few
j_call: TRBJ2-3
cdr3_aa: CASSERFFRDRGLITDTQYF
cdr3_nt: TGTGCCAGCAGCGAGAGATTCTTCCGGGACAGGGGGCTTATTACGGATACGCAGTATTTT

v_call: TRBV19
d_call: TRBD2
clone_size: NA
j_call: TRBJ2-7
cdr3_aa: CASSIEAASGGYEQYF
cdr3_nt: TGTGCCAGTAGTATAGAGGCGGCTAGCGGGGGGTACGAGCAGTACTTC

v_call: TRBV19
d_call: NA
clone_size: NA
j_call: TRBJ2-3
cdr3_aa: CASSANRQTISTDTQYF
cdr3_nt: TGTGCCAGTAGTGCCAATCGACAGACCATTAGCACAGATACGCAGTATTTT

v_call: TRBV6-6
d_call: NA
clone_size: few
j_call: TRBJ1-2
cdr3_aa: CASSTEGYGYTF
cdr3_nt: TGTGCCAGCAGCACGGAGGGCTATGGCTACACCTTC

v_call: TRBV10-2
d_call: NA
clone_size: NA
j_call: TRBJ1-5
cdr3_aa: CASSWTLSNQPQHF
cdr3_nt: TGCGCCAGCAGTTGGACACTTAGCAATCAGCCCCAGCATTTT

v_call: TRBV7-2
d_call: NA
clone_size: once
j_call: TRBJ2-2
cdr3_aa: CASSLNAGTYTGELFF
cdr3_nt: TGTGCCAGCAGCTTAAACGCCGGGACTTACACCGGGGAGCTGTTTTTT

v_call: TRBV7-7
d_call: NA
clone_size: NA
j_call: TRBJ2-5
cdr3_aa: CASRGNNQETQYF
cdr3_nt: TGTGCCAGCAGAGGGAACAACCAAGAGACCCAGTACTTC

v_call: TRBV5-1
d_call: NA
clone_size: once
j_call: TRBJ1-4
cdr3_aa: CASSLVGSTNEKLFF
cdr3_nt: TGCGCCAGCAGCTTGGTCGGTTCAACTAATGAAAAACTGTTTTTT

v_call: TRBV29-1
d_call: NA
clone_size: few
j_call: TRBJ2-5
cdr3_aa: CSVRDTSQETQYF
cdr3_nt: TGCAGCGTTAGGGACACTTCCCAAGAGACCCAGTACTTC

v_call: TRBV15
d_call: NA
clone_size: NA
j_call: TRBJ1-3
cdr3_aa: CATSRDPRLKVRGSGNTIYF
cdr3_nt: TGTGCCACCAGCAGAGATCCGCGGTTAAAGGTCAGGGGCTCTGGAAACACCATATATTTT

v_call: TRBV7-9
d_call: NA
clone_size: NA
j_call: TRBJ2-3
cdr3_aa: CASSLQDLREPTQYF
cdr3_nt: TGTGCCAGCAGCTTACAAGATTTGAGGGAGCCCACGCAGTATTTT

v_call: TRBV11-2
d_call: TRBD2
clone_size: NA
j_call: TRBJ2-1
cdr3_aa: CASTISGSGYNEQFF
cdr3_nt: TGTGCCAGCACCATAAGCGGGAGCGGCTACAATGAGCAGTTCTTC

v_call: TRBV7-6
d_call: NA
clone_size: NA
j_call: TRBJ1-5
cdr3_aa: CASSLAAGAAGQPQHF
cdr3_nt: TGTGCCAGCAGCTTAGCGGCTGGGGCCGCGGGTCAGCCCCAGCATTTT

v_call: TRBV19
d_call: TRBD2
clone_size: NA
j_call: TRBJ2-4
cdr3_aa: CATSTSGLAKNIQYF
cdr3_nt: TGTGCCACTAGTACTAGCGGGTTAGCCAAAAACATTCAGTACTTC

v_call: TRBV19
d_call: TRBD2
clone_size: NA
j_call: TRBJ2-5
cdr3_aa: CATGLAGETQYF
cdr3_nt: TGTGCCACCGGACTAGCCGGGGAGACCCAGTACTTC

v_call: TRBV29-1
d_call: NA
clone_size: NA
j_call: TRBJ1-1
cdr3_aa: CSVATGGNTEAFF
cdr3_nt: TGCAGCGTTGCAACGGGGGGGAACACTGAAGCTTTCTTT

v_call: TRBV7-9
d_call: NA
clone_size: once
j_call: TRBJ2-6
cdr3_aa: CASQQGFSGANVLTF
cdr3_nt: TGTGCCAGCCAGCAGGGGTTTTCTGGGGCCAACGTCCTGACTTTC

v_call: TRBV9
d_call: TRBD2
clone_size: NA
j_call: TRBJ2-7
cdr3_aa: CASSVRTSGIYEQYF
cdr3_nt: TGTGCCAGCAGCGTGCGGACTAGCGGGATCTACGAGCAGTACTTC

v_call: TRBV30
d_call: NA
clone_size: NA
j_call: TRBJ2-3
cdr3_aa: CAWSPGTDTQYF
cdr3_nt: TGTGCCTGGAGCCCAGGGACAGATACGCAGTATTTT

v_call: TRBV27
d_call: NA
clone_size: NA
j_call: TRBJ1-2
cdr3_aa: CASSLTAPSQGGGYTF
cdr3_nt: TGTGCCAGCAGTTTAACCGCTCCCTCGCAGGGCGGCGGCTACACCTTC

v_call: TRBV4-3
d_call: NA
clone_size: once
j_call: TRBJ1-2
cdr3_aa: CASSPDNTGWGYTF
cdr3_nt: TGCGCCAGCAGCCCAGATAATACAGGGTGGGGCTACACCTTC

v_call: TRBV7-3
d_call: NA
clone_size: NA
j_call: TRBJ2-2
cdr3_aa: CASSFGGPSTGELFF
cdr3_nt: TGTGCCAGCAGCTTCGGGGGGCCGAGCACCGGGGAGCTGTTTTTT

v_call: TRBV4-3
d_call: NA
clone_size: NA
j_call: TRBJ2-7
cdr3_aa: CASSQDLRTGTYEQYF
cdr3_nt: TGCGCCAGCAGCCAAGATCTTAGGACCGGAACCTACGAGCAGTACTTC

v_call: TRBV9
d_call: TRBD1
clone_size: once
j_call: TRBJ1-2
cdr3_aa: CASSPRQGANYGYTF
cdr3_nt: TGTGCCAGCAGCCCCAGACAGGGGGCTAACTATGGCTACACCTTC